These 14 T cell receptor beta chains were sequenced from one sample in a study of T-cell reconstitution after alpha-beta-depleted transplantation in children. Preparing the TCRbeta library involved the use of unique molecular identifiers. TCRdb re-called the PCR reads through MiXCR, storing one row per CDR3 protein. The data show some 450,000 distinct CDR3 sequences, with roughly two fifths seen just once and 27% held by the top ten. The sample here was PBMCs, taken before TCRalphabeta/CD19-depleted stem cell transplant. These receptors were taken from a girl aged 2-9 years with aplastic anemia, due to receive a stem cell transplant.

This sequence joins TRBV9 and TRBJ2-7, with TRBD1 matching over 8 bases. Germline V gene sequence: CDR1 SGDLS, CDR2 YYNGEE. Trimming removed 3 bases from V and 4 bases from J; junction bases left unmatched: 9. The CDR3 extends over 15 amino acids. The CDR3 reads CASSAAGTGLYEQYF. Written as DNA, the CDR3 is TGTGCCAGCAGCGCGGCCGGGACAGGATTGTACGAGCAGTACTTC. Full variable domain (remainder filled in from reference TRBV9 and TRBJ2-7): DSGVTQTPKHLITATGQRVTLRCSPRSGDLSVYWYQQSLDQGLQFLIQYYNGEERAKGNILERFSAQQFPDLHSELNLSSLELGDSALYFCASSAAGTGLYEQYFGPGTRLTVT.

This chain joins TRBV10-3 and TRBJ2-1, with D possibly being TRBD2 (6 bases). The CDR3 spans 15 residues. The V gene's germline CDR1 is ENHRY and CDR2 SYGVKD. The ends were cut back, 2 bases at V and 0 bases at J, with 8 bases in the middle. The DNA for the CDR3 is TGTGCCATCAGTGAGGCTAGCGCCTCCTACAATGAGCAGTTCTTC. The encoded protein is CAISEASASYNEQFF.

The sample holds a few counts of this clonotype. V usage is TRBV27 and J usage is TRBJ2-4; a possible D gene is TRBD1 (5 bases). This CDR3 region has 13 residues. The germline V gene encodes CDR1 MNHEY and CDR2 SMNVEV (reference sequence). Trimming removed 3 bases at V and 7 bases at J, with 10 bases between. The CDR3 DNA reads TGTGCCAGCAGTTTCTCCAGGGATAACATTCAGTACTTC. Amino acids: CASSFSRDNIQYF.

The chain employs TRBV20-1 and TRBJ2-1; D is unresolved. The germline CDR1 and CDR2 sequences are DFQATT and SNEGSKA (reference sequence). The V end was cut by 0 bases, the J end by 3 bases, with 12 bases between. The CDR3 totals 15 residues. CDR3 nucleotides: TGCAGTGCTAGAGATTATGTCAGTGTCTACAATGAGCAGTTCTTC. The encoded protein is CSARDYVSVYNEQFF.

Ten or more counts support this clonotype. V usage is TRBV20-1 and J usage is TRBJ1-6; no clear D. Per germline, CDR1 DFQATT and CDR2 SNEGSKA (reference sequence). The CDR3 spans 15 residues. Trimming took off 3 bases at V and 10 bases at J, with 19 bases between the two ends. The CDR3 coding sequence is TGCAGTGCTAGCAATGACTGGGCGTCAACCTCACCCCTCCACTTT. This codes for CSASNDWASTSPLHF.

Notes on this clonotype: A much larger clone differs by one base, so this may be a read error. Here the CDR3 DNA reads TGTGCCAGCAGTGGGGCTAGCGCCCTCTCTGGGGCCAACGTCCTGACTTTC. This codes for CASSGASALSGANVLTF. This chain connects TRBV6-1 to TRBJ2-6; D is perhaps TRBD2 (6 bases). There are 17 residues in the CDR3. V lost 4 bases and J 0 bases, leaving 13 bases between the germline ends. CDR1 and CDR2 from the germline V gene are MNHNS and SASEGT.

The V call is TRBV9, the J call TRBJ2-7, with 9 bases identical to TRBD2. V trimming: 0 bases; J trimming: 8 bases; junction bases outside the gene matches: 3. CDR1 is SGDLS, CDR2 YYNGEE, per germline. The CDR3 consists of 13 residues. DNA of the CDR3: TGTGCCAGCAGCGTAGTTGGGACTAGCCAGCAGTACTTC. Its protein product is CASSVVGTSQQYF.

This clonotype has ten or more counts. This sequence joins TRBV9 and TRBJ2-4; TRBD2 matches 7 bases. Per the germline V gene, CDR1 is SGDLS and CDR2 is YYNGEE. The junction had 9 bases not matched to a gene; V was cut back by 4 bases and J by 8 bases. CDR3 length equals 14 residues. CDR3 coding DNA: TGTGCCAGCAGCAGGGAGGGCCGCCGGGACATTCAGTACTTC. Translating it yields CASSREGRRDIQYF.

The table lists this clonotype with a few counts. J is TRBJ2-5 and V is TRBV3-1; possibly TRBD1 or TRBD2 for D (6 bases each). The V gene lost 1 base and the J gene lost 0 bases, with 12 bases spanning the gap. The CDR3 has 16 residues. From germline, CDR1 is LGHDT and CDR2 YNNKEL (reference sequence). CDR3 sequence: CASSQGTGRYQETQYF. In DNA, the CDR3 is TGTGCCAGCAGCCAAGGTACAGGGAGGTACCAAGAGACCCAGTACTTC.

The chain employs TRBV6-1 and TRBJ2-3, with 8 nucleotides matching TRBD2. The CDR3 has 19 amino acids. From germline, CDR1 is MNHNS and CDR2 SASEGT. The V and J ends lost 4 bases and 3 bases, in that order; junction bases with no gene match: 18. In DNA, the CDR3 is TGTGCCAGCAGTGTTTGGACGGGAGGGCCTTTCTCCCTAACAGATACGCAGTATTTT. The encoded protein is CASSVWTGGPFSLTDTQYF.

This clonotype came up a few times. The chain combines TRBV5-1 with TRBJ2-7; 15 positions match TRBD2. Germline V CDR1 and CDR2: SGHRS, YFSETQ. There are 20 residues in the CDR3. V shed 0 bases, J shed 0 bases, and the junction held 10 bases outside the gene matches. DNA of the CDR3: TGCGCCAGCAGCTTGGTCGGGGGACTAGCGGGAGGTGCTAACTCCTACGAGCAGTACTTC. Protein product: CASSLVGGLAGGANSYEQYF.

This clonotype was counted at least ten times. The genes are TRBV6-5 and TRBJ2-5, with 7 bases fitting TRBD2. The CDR3 extends over 14 amino acids. Germline lookup yields CDR1 MNHEY and CDR2 SVGAGI. The V segment lost 2 bases and the J segment 4 bases; nucleotides outside the gene matches: 4. CDR3: CASSYLRGGETQYF. CDR3 DNA sequence: TGTGCCAGCAGTTACCTACGCGGGGGAGAGACCCAGTACTTC.

A few counts support this clonotype. The genes are TRBV6-5 and TRBJ2-7, with 9 bases identical to TRBD2. This CDR3 is built from 15 residues. J was trimmed by 3 bases and V by 2 bases; bases with no gene match: 5. CDR1 and CDR2 from the germline V gene are MNHEY and SVGAGI. The CDR3 loop is CASSYQTSGGYEQYF. CDR3 nucleotides: TGTGCCAGCAGTTACCAGACTAGCGGAGGCTACGAGCAGTACTTC.

This chain joins TRBV11-2 and TRBJ2-5, with 7 bases lining up with TRBD1. The length of the CDR3 is 16 residues. Germline V gene data show CDR1 as SGHAT and CDR2 as FQNNGV. The trim removed 5 bases at V and 6 bases at J, leaving 15 bases unmatched. The CDR3 sequence: CASSRPQGIRQQTQYF. The CDR3 DNA follows: TGTGCCAGCAGCCGTCCACAGGGGATTCGTCAACAGACCCAGTACTTC.